This TCR beta chain stems from a study of OX40 agonist ivuxolimab in advanced cancers. TCRdb's copy holds only in-frame clones and misses some; the assay was immunoSEQ multiplex PCR. The sample gives 34,000 or so clones, approximately 81% of which show up once; over 1.1% is in the top ten. The V gene lost 6 bases and the J gene lost 6 bases, with 11 bases spanning the gap. Looked up from germline, CDR1 is SNHLY and CDR2 is FYNNEI. The CDR3 is 13 residues long. The sequence was collected from an adult with an advanced solid tumor such as melanoma, head and neck, liver or kidney cancer. The V gene is TRBV2, the J gene TRBJ2-2, with D unclear. The specimen comprised CD4+ or CD8+ T cells sorted from blood, sampled in a trial of the OX40 agonist ivuxolimab. CDR3 sequence: CASSDEWAGELFF. CDR3 in DNA: TGTGCCAGCAGCGACGAATGGGCCGGGGAGCTGTTTTTT.